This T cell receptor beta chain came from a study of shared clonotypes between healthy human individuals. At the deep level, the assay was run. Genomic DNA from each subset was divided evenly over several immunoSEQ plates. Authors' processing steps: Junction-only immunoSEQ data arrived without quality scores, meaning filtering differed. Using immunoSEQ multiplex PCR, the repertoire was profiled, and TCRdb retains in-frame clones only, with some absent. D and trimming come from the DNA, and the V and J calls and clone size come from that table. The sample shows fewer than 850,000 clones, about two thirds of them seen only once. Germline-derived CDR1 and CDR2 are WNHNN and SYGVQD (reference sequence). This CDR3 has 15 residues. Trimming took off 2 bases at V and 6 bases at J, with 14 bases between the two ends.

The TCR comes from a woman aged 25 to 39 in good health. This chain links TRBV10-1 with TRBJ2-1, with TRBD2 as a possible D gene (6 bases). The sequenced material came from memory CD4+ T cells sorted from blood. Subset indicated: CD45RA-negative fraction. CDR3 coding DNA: TGCGCCAGCAGTGAGCCCGGGCGGGGTATCAATGAGCAGTTCTTC. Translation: CASSEPGRGINEQFF.